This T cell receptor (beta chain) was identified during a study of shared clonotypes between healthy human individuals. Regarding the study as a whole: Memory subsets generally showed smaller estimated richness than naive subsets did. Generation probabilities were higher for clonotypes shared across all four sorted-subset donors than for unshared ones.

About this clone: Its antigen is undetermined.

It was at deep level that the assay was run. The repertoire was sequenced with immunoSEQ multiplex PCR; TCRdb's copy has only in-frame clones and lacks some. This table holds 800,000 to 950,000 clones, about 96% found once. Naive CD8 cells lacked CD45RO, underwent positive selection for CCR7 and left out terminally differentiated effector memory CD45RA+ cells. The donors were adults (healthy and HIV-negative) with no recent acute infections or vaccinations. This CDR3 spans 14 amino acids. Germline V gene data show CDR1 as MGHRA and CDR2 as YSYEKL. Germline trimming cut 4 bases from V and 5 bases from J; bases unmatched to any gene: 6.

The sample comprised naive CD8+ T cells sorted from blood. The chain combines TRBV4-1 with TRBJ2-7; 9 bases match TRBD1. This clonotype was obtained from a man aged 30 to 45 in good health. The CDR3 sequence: CASSPGTGYNEQYF. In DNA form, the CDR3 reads TGCGCCAGCAGCCCCGGGACAGGGTACAACGAGCAGTACTTC.